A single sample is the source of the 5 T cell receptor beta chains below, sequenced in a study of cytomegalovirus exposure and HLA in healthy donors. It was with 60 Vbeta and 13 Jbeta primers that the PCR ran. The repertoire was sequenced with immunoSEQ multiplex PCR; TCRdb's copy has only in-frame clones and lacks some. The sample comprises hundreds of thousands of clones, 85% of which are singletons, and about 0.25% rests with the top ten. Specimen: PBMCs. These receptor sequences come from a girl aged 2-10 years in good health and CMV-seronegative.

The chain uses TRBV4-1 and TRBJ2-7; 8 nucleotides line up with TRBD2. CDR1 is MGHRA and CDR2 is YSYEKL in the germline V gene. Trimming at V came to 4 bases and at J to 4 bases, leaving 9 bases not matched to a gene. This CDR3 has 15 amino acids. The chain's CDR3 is CASSRGSGGPYEQYF. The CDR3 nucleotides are TGCGCCAGCAGCCGGGGCAGCGGGGGCCCATACGAGCAGTACTTC.

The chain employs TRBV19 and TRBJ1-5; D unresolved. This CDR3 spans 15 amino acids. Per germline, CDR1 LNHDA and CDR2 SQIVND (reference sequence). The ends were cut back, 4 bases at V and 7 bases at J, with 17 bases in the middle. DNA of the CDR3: TGTGCCAGTAGTAAGCCGGAGTTATCAGTACAGCCCCAGCATTTT. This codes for CASSKPELSVQPQHF. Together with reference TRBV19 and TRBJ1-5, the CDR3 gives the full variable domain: DGGITQSPKYLFRKEGQNVTLSCEQNLNHDAMYWYRQDPGQGLRLIYYSQIVNDFQKGDIAEGYSVSREKKESFPLTVTSAQKNPTAFYLCASSKPELSVQPQHFGDGTRLSIL.

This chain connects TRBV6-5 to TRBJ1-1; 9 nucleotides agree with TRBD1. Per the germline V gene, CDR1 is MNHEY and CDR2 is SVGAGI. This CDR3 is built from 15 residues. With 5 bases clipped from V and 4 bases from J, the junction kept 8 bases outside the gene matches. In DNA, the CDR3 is TGTGCCAGCAGTCTACTAACAGGGGGCATCACTGAAGCTTTCTTT. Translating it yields CASSLLTGGITEAFF.

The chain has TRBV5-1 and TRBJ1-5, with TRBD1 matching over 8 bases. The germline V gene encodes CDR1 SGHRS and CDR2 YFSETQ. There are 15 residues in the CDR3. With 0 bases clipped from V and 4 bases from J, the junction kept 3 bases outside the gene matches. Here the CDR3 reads CASSLVRTGNQPQHF. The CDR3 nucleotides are TGCGCCAGCAGCTTGGTTAGGACAGGGAATCAGCCCCAGCATTTT. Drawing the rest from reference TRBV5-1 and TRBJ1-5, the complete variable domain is KAGVTQTPRYLIKTRGQQVTLSCSPISGHRSVSWYQQTPGQGLQFLFEYFSETQRNKGNFPGRFSGRQFSNSRSEMNVSTLELGDSALYLCASSLVRTGNQPQHFGDGTRLSIL.

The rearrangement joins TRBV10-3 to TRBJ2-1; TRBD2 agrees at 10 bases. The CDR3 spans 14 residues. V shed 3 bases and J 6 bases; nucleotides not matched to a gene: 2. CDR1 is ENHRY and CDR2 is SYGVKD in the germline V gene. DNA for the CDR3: TGTGCCATCAGTGAAGCGGGGGGGCCCAATGAGCAGTTCTTC. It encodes CAISEAGGPNEQFF.